This is a list of T cell receptor beta chains from one sample in a study of blood T cell repertoires in COVID-19. Assay used: immunoSEQ multiplex PCR; TCRdb lists only in-frame clones, some missing. The table includes about 280,000 clones, roughly 89% detected once. Material: PBMCs or T cells enriched from blood (not recorded which). These receptor sequences come from a woman between 18 and 29 years old with acute COVID-19. Each CDR3 is given with its conserved first and last residue. A D gene is named only where the DNA matches it firmly. Not all rows give a size; the values are once, few, many and, for expanded clones, a class.

V gene	clone size	J gene	D gene	CDR3 DNA	CDR3 protein
TRBV19	.	TRBJ2-7	TRBD1	TGTGCCAGTAGTTCCGGGACAGGGAACTACGAGCAGTACTTC	CASSSGTGNYEQYF
TRBV2	.	TRBJ2-2	.	TGTGCCAGCGGGAGCATAAGCCCGATCGGGGAGCTGTTTTTT	CASGSISPIGELFF
TRBV6-5	.	TRBJ1-1	.	TGTGCCAGCAGTCCCGAGTCGAACACTGAAGCTTTCTTT	CASSPESNTEAFF
TRBV6-2/TRBV6-3	few	TRBJ2-3	.	TGTGCCAGCAGCCGCCGACTAGAGACAGATACGCAGTATTTT	CASSRRLETDTQYF
TRBV3-1/TRBV3-2	.	TRBJ1-2	.	TGTGCCAGCAGCGACCGACAGCGAGATGGCTACACCTTC	CASSDRQRDGYTF
TRBV27	once	TRBJ1-1	TRBD1	TGTGCCAGCAGTTTATCAGGGGGCGGGGGGTGGCACACTGAAGCTTTCTTT	CASSLSGGGGWHTEAFF
TRBV28	.	TRBJ1-2	.	TGTGCCAGCAGCTACCCCCTGAGAACTAACTATGGCTACACCTTC	CASSYPLRTNYGYTF
TRBV27	.	TRBJ2-7	TRBD2	TGTGCCAGCAGTTTGACTAGCGGGAGTGCCTACGAGCAGTACTTC	CASSLTSGSAYEQYF
TRBV6-5	.	TRBJ1-5	.	TGTGCCAGTAAACAGGGAAACAATCAGCCCCAGCATTTT	CASKQGNNQPQHF
TRBV7-8	.	TRBJ1-4	.	TGTGCCAGCAGCTCCCCGGCGGGCGGGAGCAAAAAACTGTTTTTT	CASSSPAGGSKKLFF
TRBV6-6	.	TRBJ1-3	.	TGTGCCAGCAGTTACTCCACAGCCGGTTCTGGAAACACCATATATTTT	CASSYSTAGSGNTIYF
TRBV10-1	.	TRBJ2-2	.	TGCGCCAGCAGGGACACCGCCTTCACCGGGGAGCTGTTTTTT	CASRDTAFTGELFF
TRBV5-1	.	TRBJ2-7	TRBD1	TGCGCCAGCAGCTTGACAGGGGGGTCCCTTAACGACGAGCAGTACTTC	CASSLTGGSLNDEQYF
TRBV14	.	TRBJ2-4	TRBD1	TGTGCCAGCAGCCAACAGGGGGTCAGCATTCAGTACTTC	CASSQQGVSIQYF
TRBV6-5	.	TRBJ2-1	TRBD2	TGTGCCAGCGGGACTAGCGGTTTCAATGAGCAGTTCTTC	CASGTSGFNEQFF
TRBV18	.	TRBJ2-3	.	TGTGCCAGCTCCCATGCGGTAACAGATACGCAGTATTTT	CASSHAVTDTQYF
TRBV4-1	.	TRBJ2-7	TRBD2	TGCGCCAGCAGCAGGTCGATGGGGGGGAACAACTACGAGCAGTACTTC	CASSRSMGGNNYEQYF
TRBV7-7	.	TRBJ2-2	TRBD2	TGTGCCAGCAGCTTGTCTAGCGGGAGCTCCGGGGAGCTGTTTTTT	CASSLSSGSSGELFF
TRBV11-2	.	TRBJ2-2	TRBD1	TGTGCCAGCAGCTTACTCGGGACAGGGGGCTCCGGGGAGCTGTTTTTT	CASSLLGTGGSGELFF
TRBV5-1	.	TRBJ2-6	.	TGCGCCAGCAGCTTGACAGGGTCTTCTGGGGCCAACGTCCTGACTTTC	CASSLTGSSGANVLTF
TRBV4-2	.	TRBJ2-7	TRBD2	TGTGCCAGCAGCCGAGGGACTAGCGGGAGGTACGAGCAGTACTTC	CASSRGTSGRYEQYF
TRBV2	.	TRBJ2-7	TRBD2	TGTGCCAGCAGTGATGGACTAGCGGGAGGTTACGAGCAGTACTTC	CASSDGLAGGYEQYF
TRBV5-1	.	TRBJ1-2	TRBD1	TGCGCCAGCAGCTTGGAGGGACAGGGTCCCTATGGCTACACCTTC	CASSLEGQGPYGYTF
TRBV5-1	.	TRBJ2-2	TRBD2	TGCGCCAGCAGACCAGGAGGGAGTAGCGGGTTTCACGGGGAGCTGTTTTTT	CASRPGGSSGFHGELFF
TRBV4-2	.	TRBJ2-5	.	TGTGCCAGCAGCCAAGCTAACAAAGGACAGTCGGGCGAGACCCAGTACTTC	CASSQANKGQSGETQYF
TRBV11-2	.	TRBJ2-5	.	TGTGCCAGCAGCCCTCCGGGACATCAAGAGACCCAGTACTTC	CASSPPGHQETQYF
TRBV2	once	TRBJ2-5	TRBD1	TGTGCCAGCAGACCCGGGACAGGGATTGTGGAGACCCAGTACTTC	CASRPGTGIVETQYF
TRBV7-9	.	TRBJ2-3	.	TGTGCCAGCAGCTTGGGACATCCTCCAGATACGCAGTATTTT	CASSLGHPPDTQYF
TRBV27	once	TRBJ2-7	.	TGTGCCAGCAGTTTGGGGAACAGGGTGGATGAGCAGTACTTC	CASSLGNRVDEQYF
TRBV4-2	.	TRBJ1-3	.	TGTGCCAGCAGCCAGGGCGTGTCTGGAAACACCATATATTTT	CASSQGVSGNTIYF
TRBV7-8	.	TRBJ1-5	.	TGTGCCAGCAGCTTAGGGACGACAGGCCAGCCCCAGCATTTT	CASSLGTTGQPQHF
TRBV11-3	.	TRBJ2-1	TRBD2	TGTGCCAGCAGCTGGACTAGCGGGCCCTACAATGAGCAGTTCTTC	CASSWTSGPYNEQFF
TRBV6-5	.	TRBJ2-7	.	TGTGCCAGCAGGGGTCGGGGGACGAACTCCTACGAGCAGTACTTC	CASRGRGTNSYEQYF
TRBV7-9	.	TRBJ1-1	.	TGTGCCAGCAGCCCTCTGGGTGGTCAGGGTAGCACTGAAGCTTTCTTT	CASSPLGGQGSTEAFF
TRBV4-1	.	TRBJ2-1	.	TGCGCCAGCAGCCGATTAGCGGTGAGCTCCTACAATGAGCAGTTCTTC	CASSRLAVSSYNEQFF
TRBV19	.	TRBJ2-2	.	TGTGCCAGTAGTTTCGGGTGGCCCGGGGAGCTGTTTTTT	CASSFGWPGELFF
TRBV9	.	TRBJ2-1	.	TGTGCCAGCAGGGCAGGGGCCTACAATGAGCAGTTCTTC	CASRAGAYNEQFF
TRBV19	.	TRBJ1-5	.	TGTGCCAGTAGTGAGACTCGACAGGTTCCCAATCAGCCCCAGCATTTT	CASSETRQVPNQPQHF
TRBV4-1	.	TRBJ1-4	TRBD1	TGCGCCAGCAGCCACCACCCAGGGGGCCCTACCTTAACAACTAATGAAAAACTGTTTTTT	CASSHHPGGPTLTTNEKLFF
TRBV19	.	TRBJ2-3	TRBD2	TGTGCCAGTAGTATTTCGCTAGCGGCATTTACCCCCCACTGCACAGATACGCAGTATTTT	CASSISLAAFTPHCTDTQYF
TRBV7-2	.	TRBJ2-2	.	TGTGCCAGCAGCTCAAGAGGGGGGGCAAACACCGGGGAGCTGTTTTTT	CASSSRGGANTGELFF
TRBV29-1	.	TRBJ2-5	TRBD1	TGCAGCGTTGGGGACAGGTTGTTAGAGACCCAGTACTTC	CSVGDRLLETQYF
TRBV7-3	.	TRBJ2-2	TRBD2	TGTGCCAGCAGCCCCCCTTTTGGCGGGAGGGATACCGGGGAGCTGTTTTTT	CASSPPFGGRDTGELFF
TRBV11-2	.	TRBJ2-7	.	TGTGCCAGCAGCTCACGCGACTTCTACGAGCAGTACTTC	CASSSRDFYEQYF
TRBV11-3	.	TRBJ1-1	.	TGTGCCAGCAGCTTAGCGGGGGGGGCCAACACTGAAGCTTTCTTT	CASSLAGGANTEAFF